The clone carrying this T cell receptor beta chain was counted a few times. This sample stems from a study of blood T cell repertoires in COVID-19. Study context: The recovered donors of Cohort 3 showed two negative PCRs, clearance, or symptom resolution.

V dropped 2 bases and J dropped 6 bases, with 8 bases sitting between them. The CDR3 spans 12 residues. CDR1 SGHVS and CDR2 FNYEAQ come from the germline V gene. In the original processing: Amplification with reference gene primers provided the estimates of nucleated cell counts. Sequencing was performed with immunoSEQ multiplex PCR; in TCRdb, only in-frame clones are kept and a portion is missing. V, J and clone size were drawn from that table, and D and trimming were deduced from the DNA. The sample yields around 190,000 clones, 86% seen once. The chain recombines TRBV7-6 with TRBJ2-7; no firm D call. Sequencing input: PBMCs or T cells enriched from blood (not recorded which). The TCR originated in a woman in her 40s in a cohort exposed to, infected with or recovered from COVID-19 (not recorded which). The CDR3 region is CASSLTSGEQYF. For the CDR3, the DNA is TGTGCCAGCAGCTTAACTTCTGGCGAGCAGTACTTC.